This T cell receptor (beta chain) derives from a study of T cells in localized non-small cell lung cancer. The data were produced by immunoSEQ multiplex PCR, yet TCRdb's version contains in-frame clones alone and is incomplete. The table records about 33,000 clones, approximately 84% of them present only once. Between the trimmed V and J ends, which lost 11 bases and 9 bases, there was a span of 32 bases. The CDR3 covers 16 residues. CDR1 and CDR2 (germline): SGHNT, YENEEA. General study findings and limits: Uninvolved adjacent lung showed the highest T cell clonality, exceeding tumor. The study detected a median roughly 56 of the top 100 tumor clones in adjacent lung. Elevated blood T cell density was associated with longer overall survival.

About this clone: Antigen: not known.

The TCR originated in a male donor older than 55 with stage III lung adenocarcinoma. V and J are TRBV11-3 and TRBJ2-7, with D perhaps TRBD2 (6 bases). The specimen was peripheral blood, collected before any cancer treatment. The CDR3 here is CAPRWCGNPIAYLQYF. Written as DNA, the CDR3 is TGTGCCCCTAGGTGGTGCGGGAACCCAATAGCCTATTTGCAGTACTTC.